This entry lists 3 T cell receptor beta chains sequenced from one sample in a study of OX40 agonist ivuxolimab in advanced cancers. Sequencing was performed with immunoSEQ multiplex PCR; in TCRdb, only in-frame clones are kept and a portion is missing. The table records around 46,000 clones, around 77% of them present only once. The material was CD4+ or CD8+ T cells sorted from blood, obtained in a trial of the OX40 agonist ivuxolimab. The source is an adult with an advanced solid tumor such as melanoma, head and neck, liver or kidney cancer.

The J gene is TRBJ1-3, the V gene TRBV7-2; TRBD1 might be the D (6 bases). Germline loops: CDR1 SGHTA, CDR2 FQGNSA. This CDR3 region has 15 residues. The V end lost 2 bases, the J end lost 3 bases, and 11 bases lay between the germline ends. CDR3 sequence (DNA): TGTGCCAGCAGCTTACAGGGAGGGGGTGGAAACACCATATATTTT. It specifies CASSLQGGGGNTIYF.

This clone was counted a single time. This chain joins TRBV2 and TRBJ1-5, with D uncertain. The CDR3 runs to 12 residues. Per the germline V gene, CDR1 is SNHLY and CDR2 is FYNNEI. V lost 1 base to trimming and J lost 4 bases, with 2 bases between them. Written as DNA, the CDR3 is TGTGCCAGCAGTGAAGGTAATCAGCCCCAGCATTTT. Its translation is CASSEGNQPQHF.

V gene TRBV6-1 combines with J gene TRBJ2-3; TRBD1 aligns across 8 bases. The trim removed 6 bases at V and 5 bases at J, leaving 7 bases unmatched. The CDR3 totals 14 residues. Germline V gene data show CDR1 as MNHNS and CDR2 as SASEGT. CDR3 protein: CASRDFTGGDTQYF. CDR3 bases: TGTGCCAGCAGAGACTTCACAGGGGGAGATACGCAGTATTTT.